The 12 T cell receptor beta chains below were found in one sample sequenced in a study of human T cells and chemical hapten exposure. TCRdb recomputed calls from the RACE reads with MiXCR, one row per CDR3 protein. In the table there are 50,000 to 60,000 distinct CDR3 sequences, 9.5% to 15% of which are singletons. This sample's time point: patch test 3, about 24 weeks after DPC sensitization. The treatment is: therapeutic diphenylcyclopropenone sensitization with weekly scalp DPC. Sequences were derived from whole blood, sampled in connection with sensitization to the hapten diphenylcyclopropenone (DPC). These receptors all come from a young man with alopecia areata. Some clones in this sample may be carry-over from other donors' samples.

Only a few counts were recorded for this clonotype. The CDR3 sequence is CASVWETEAFF. CDR3 nucleotides: TGTGCCAGCGTTTGGGAAACTGAAGCTTTCTTT. V gene TRBV6-5 combines with J gene TRBJ1-1; no clear D gene. Germline-derived CDR1 and CDR2 are MNHEY and SVGAGI. CDR3 length: 11 amino acids. V was clipped by 8 bases and J by 5 bases, with 9 bases between them.

This clonotype was found a few times. V gene TRBV18 combines with J gene TRBJ2-7; the match to TRBD1 covers 7 bases. CDR1 and CDR2 (germline): KGHSH, LQKENI. This CDR3 comprises 13 residues. Trimming at V came to 6 bases and at J to 3 bases, leaving 5 bases not matched to a gene. DNA of the CDR3: TGTGCCAGCTCCCCCGGGACAGACTACGAGCAGTACTTC. It codes for CASSPGTDYEQYF.

This clonotype was seen only a few times. The genes are TRBV27 and TRBJ2-7; D not resolved. V was pared by 2 bases and J by 6 bases, with 11 bases between. This CDR3 comprises 13 residues. Germline CDR1 reads MNHEY; CDR2 reads SMNVEV (reference sequence). CDR3 residues: CASSLSPRLEQYF. As DNA, the CDR3 is TGTGCCAGCAGTTTAAGCCCCCGTCTCGAGCAGTACTTC.

This clonotype was counted at least ten times. The J gene is TRBJ1-6, the V gene TRBV6-5; possibly TRBD1 for D (6 bases). Per the germline V gene, CDR1 is MNHEY and CDR2 is SVGAGI. The CDR3 covers 15 residues. Deletions cut 0 bases from V and 9 bases from J, with 12 bases between. DNA for the CDR3: TGTGCCAGCAGTTACTCGTACAGGGTGGGTTCACCCCTCCACTTT. It translates to CASSYSYRVGSPLHF.

V usage is TRBV28 and J usage is TRBJ2-5, with a tentative D call TRBD1 (6 bases). The V end was cut by 5 bases, the J end by 3 bases, with 25 bases between. CDR1 and CDR2 (germline): MDHEN, SYDVKM. The CDR3 is 18 amino acids. The DNA for the CDR3 is TGTGCCAGCAGTCCCTTCCACAATTCGTACAGGGAAGAAGAGACCCAGTACTTC. Its protein is CASSPFHNSYREEETQYF.

This clonotype was seen only a few times. The chain has TRBV4-2 and TRBJ2-7; D gene uncertain. The V end lost 0 bases, the J end lost 5 bases, and 5 bases lay between the germline ends. This CDR3 spans 12 amino acids. The V gene's germline CDR1 is LGHNA and CDR2 YNFKEQ. In nucleotides, the CDR3 is TGTGCCAGCAGCCAAGATACCAACGAGCAGTACTTC. Protein sequence: CASSQDTNEQYF.

J is TRBJ2-1 and V is TRBV19; tentatively, D is TRBD1 or TRBD2 (7 bases each). V lost 5 bases, J lost 3 bases, and 14 bases lay in between. This CDR3 has 15 amino acids. Germline loops: CDR1 LNHDA, CDR2 SQIVND (reference sequence). The CDR3 DNA is TGTGCCAGTAGTGACCAGGGGGGGGTCTACAATGAGCAGTTCTTC. As protein: CASSDQGGVYNEQFF.

This clonotype showed up just a few times. The chain has TRBV29-1 and TRBJ2-4; TRBD1 or TRBD2 may be the D gene (5 bases each). The CDR3 is made up of 12 amino acids. The germline V gene encodes CDR1 SQVTM and CDR2 ANQGSEA. Trimming shortened V by 4 bases and J by 5 bases, and 9 bases separated the two germline ends. CDR3 coding DNA: TGCAGCGTTGTTGGGACCGAAAACATTCAGTACTTC. This sequence encodes CSVVGTENIQYF.

This clonotype has more than one count but fewer than ten. The genes are TRBV7-2 and TRBJ1-1; tentatively, D is TRBD1 (5 bases). V lost 5 bases and J lost 6, with 13 bases in between. In germline, CDR1 is SGHTA, CDR2 FQGNSA. This CDR3 region has 13 residues. The CDR3 DNA reads as TGTGCCAGCAGCACCCGACAGAGCCCTGAAGCTTTCTTT. Amino acid sequence: CASSTRQSPEAFF.

In this sample, this clonotype turned up many times. V is TRBV28 and J is TRBJ2-7; 9 bases align to TRBD2. The length of the CDR3 is 15 residues. The junction had 11 bases not matched to a gene; V was cut back by 7 bases and J by 4 bases. The V gene's germline CDR1 is MDHEN and CDR2 SYDVKM. The CDR3 spells CASTTPSSGGYEQYF. For the CDR3, the DNA is TGTGCCAGCACCACTCCTAGTAGCGGGGGTTACGAGCAGTACTTC.

This clonotype turned up a few times. The gene calls are TRBV15 and TRBJ1-1; TRBD1 aligns across 8 bases. The germline gives CDR1 LNHNV, CDR2 YYDKDF (reference sequence). The CDR3 has 14 amino acids. After removal of 3 bases from V and 0 bases from J, the junction contained 0 bases not matched to a gene. The CDR3 sequence: CATSRDRVNTEAFF. The CDR3 DNA reads TGTGCCACCAGCAGGGACAGGGTGAACACTGAAGCTTTCTTT.

This clonotype is labeled medium-sized. The chain couples TRBV20-1 to TRBJ2-4; either TRBD1 or TRBD2 may fit D (5 bases each). CDR1 is DFQATT, CDR2 SNEGSKA, per germline (reference sequence). V was shortened by 8 bases and J by 6 bases, with 14 bases between the two germline ends. The CDR3 is 12 amino acids. CDR3 region: CSSGPTRNIQYF. CDR3 DNA: TGCAGTTCGGGACCGACAAGAAACATTCAGTACTTC.